Listed below are T cell receptor beta chains from one sample, sequenced in a study of OX40 agonist ivuxolimab in advanced cancers. Measured with immunoSEQ multiplex PCR; TCRdb has only the in-frame clones, and not every one. The sample carries under 90,000 clones, approximately 85% recorded once. This specimen was CD4+ or CD8+ T cells sorted from blood, taken in a trial of the OX40 agonist ivuxolimab. The receptors shown here come from an adult with an advanced solid tumor such as melanoma, head and neck, liver or kidney cancer. CDR3s include the opening cysteine and the closing phenylalanine or tryptophan. A D gene is named only where the DNA matches it firmly. Clone sizes are given selectively: once, few, many, or a class where the clone is expanded.

v_call: TRBV6-6
d_call: TRBD1
clone_size: -
j_call: TRBJ1-3
cdr3_nt: TGTGCCAGCAGCCAAACAGGGGAGAACACTATATATTTT
cdr3_aa: CASSQTGENTIYF

v_call: TRBV11-3
d_call: -
clone_size: -
j_call: TRBJ1-3
cdr3_nt: TGTGCCAGCAGCCAACGTGGAGGGGGCTCTGGAAACACCATATATTTT
cdr3_aa: CASSQRGGGSGNTIYF

v_call: TRBV20-1
d_call: -
clone_size: -
j_call: TRBJ1-2
cdr3_nt: TGCAGTGCTTCAAGCCCGGGGGGCTACACCTTC
cdr3_aa: CSASSPGGYTF

v_call: TRBV6-1
d_call: TRBD1
clone_size: -
j_call: TRBJ2-2
cdr3_nt: TGTGCCAGCAGTGCCGAGACAGGGATCGGGGAGCTGTTTTTT
cdr3_aa: CASSAETGIGELFF

v_call: TRBV7-2
d_call: -
clone_size: -
j_call: TRBJ1-6
cdr3_nt: TGTGCCAGCAGCTTAGAACAGGAACCCGAATCCCTCCACTTT
cdr3_aa: CASSLEQEPESLHF

v_call: TRBV28
d_call: -
clone_size: -
j_call: TRBJ1-1
cdr3_nt: TGTGCCAGCAAAAGGGGGGGCATCAACACTGAAGCTTTCTTT
cdr3_aa: CASKRGGINTEAFF

v_call: TRBV18
d_call: -
clone_size: -
j_call: TRBJ2-7
cdr3_nt: TGTGCCAGCTCACGCACAGGGACCCTCTCCTACGAGCAGTACTTC
cdr3_aa: CASSRTGTLSYEQYF

v_call: TRBV19
d_call: TRBD1
clone_size: -
j_call: TRBJ1-4
cdr3_nt: TGTGCCAGTAGTAGAACGGGACAGGGGACGGGAGCTAATGAAAAACTGTTTTTT
cdr3_aa: CASSRTGQGTGANEKLFF

v_call: TRBV7-2
d_call: -
clone_size: -
j_call: TRBJ1-2
cdr3_nt: TGTGCCAGCAGCTCGGGCTTTTATTATGGCTACACCTTC
cdr3_aa: CASSSGFYYGYTF

v_call: TRBV6-1
d_call: -
clone_size: -
j_call: TRBJ2-7
cdr3_nt: TGTGCCAGCCGAGCGAACCGGGACCCTTCCTACGAGCAGTACTTC
cdr3_aa: CASRANRDPSYEQYF

v_call: TRBV4-1
d_call: -
clone_size: -
j_call: TRBJ2-7
cdr3_nt: TGCGCCAGCAGCCAGGCTGCCGAGCAGTACTTC
cdr3_aa: CASSQAAEQYF

v_call: TRBV9
d_call: -
clone_size: -
j_call: TRBJ2-2
cdr3_nt: TGTGCCAGCAGCGTAGGAGCCCGGGGGTCAGTCAGTACCGGGGAGCTGTTTTTT
cdr3_aa: CASSVGARGSVSTGELFF

v_call: TRBV5-1
d_call: TRBD1
clone_size: -
j_call: TRBJ1-1
cdr3_nt: TGCGCCAGCAGCGTGGGGACAGGGGGCCTGAACACTGAAGCTTTCTTT
cdr3_aa: CASSVGTGGLNTEAFF

v_call: TRBV5-4
d_call: TRBD1
clone_size: -
j_call: TRBJ2-2
cdr3_nt: TGTGCCAGCAGCTTCCAGGGGGCGAGGACCGGGGAGCTGTTTTTT
cdr3_aa: CASSFQGARTGELFF

v_call: TRBV5-1
d_call: -
clone_size: -
j_call: TRBJ2-3
cdr3_nt: TGCGCCAGCAGCTTGGATCTAGCTCCCACAGATACGCAGTATTTT
cdr3_aa: CASSLDLAPTDTQYF

v_call: TRBV19
d_call: -
clone_size: -
j_call: TRBJ2-5
cdr3_nt: TGTGCCAGTGGCGTGGAGACCCAGTACTTC
cdr3_aa: CASGVETQYF

v_call: TRBV4-1
d_call: -
clone_size: -
j_call: TRBJ1-2
cdr3_nt: TGCGCCAGCAGCCAAGACTCTGGGGGCACCATGAGGTACTATGGCTACACCTTC
cdr3_aa: CASSQDSGGTMRYYGYTF

v_call: TRBV19
d_call: -
clone_size: -
j_call: TRBJ2-2
cdr3_nt: TGTGCCAGTGGGAAAGGGGATTTCACGGGGGAGCTGTTTTTT
cdr3_aa: CASGKGDFTGELFF

v_call: TRBV5-4
d_call: -
clone_size: -
j_call: TRBJ1-2
cdr3_nt: TGTGCCAGCAGCCCGGGTCGAGGGTCCTATGGCTACACCTTC
cdr3_aa: CASSPGRGSYGYTF

v_call: TRBV4-3
d_call: TRBD2
clone_size: -
j_call: TRBJ2-3
cdr3_nt: TGCGCCAGCAGCCTTGGACTAGCGGGTACAGATACGCAGTATTTT
cdr3_aa: CASSLGLAGTDTQYF

v_call: TRBV5-1
d_call: -
clone_size: few
j_call: TRBJ2-3
cdr3_nt: TGCGCCAGCAGCTTGCGGCGGGTATCCACAGATACGCAGTATTTT
cdr3_aa: CASSLRRVSTDTQYF

v_call: TRBV9
d_call: -
clone_size: -
j_call: TRBJ2-2
cdr3_nt: TGTGCCAGCAGGGCCTTGGCCGGGGAGCTGTTTTTT
cdr3_aa: CASRALAGELFF

v_call: TRBV5-6
d_call: -
clone_size: -
j_call: TRBJ1-3
cdr3_nt: TGTGCCAGCAGTTTTCTGGGGGAAGGCGGAAACACCATATATTTT
cdr3_aa: CASSFLGEGGNTIYF

v_call: TRBV13
d_call: -
clone_size: -
j_call: TRBJ2-1
cdr3_nt: TGTGCCAGCAGCCACACCGGGAATGAGCAGTTCTTC
cdr3_aa: CASSHTGNEQFF

v_call: TRBV11-3
d_call: TRBD2
clone_size: -
j_call: TRBJ2-1
cdr3_nt: TGTGCCAGCAGCTTTAGCGGGGGGGTATACAATGAGCAGTTCTTC
cdr3_aa: CASSFSGGVYNEQFF

v_call: TRBV19
d_call: -
clone_size: -
j_call: TRBJ2-1
cdr3_nt: TGTGCCAGTAGTGCCCCCGGGGACAATGAGCAGTTCTTC
cdr3_aa: CASSAPGDNEQFF

v_call: TRBV29-1
d_call: -
clone_size: -
j_call: TRBJ2-5
cdr3_nt: TGCAGCGTTATCGGGGACGCCGGAGGGGAGACCCAGTACTTC
cdr3_aa: CSVIGDAGGETQYF

v_call: TRBV7-3
d_call: TRBD1
clone_size: -
j_call: TRBJ2-3
cdr3_nt: TGTGCCAGCAGCCGTCTTTCTCCCGTACCGGGACAGGGGGCAGATACGCAGTATTTT
cdr3_aa: CASSRLSPVPGQGADTQYF

v_call: TRBV28
d_call: -
clone_size: -
j_call: TRBJ2-7
cdr3_nt: TGTGCCAGCAGTTCGAGGGGGGCTGAGCAGTACTTC
cdr3_aa: CASSSRGAEQYF

v_call: TRBV10-2
d_call: TRBD2
clone_size: -
j_call: TRBJ2-7
cdr3_nt: TGCGCCACTAAACTAGCGGGAGGTTACGAGCAGTACTTC
cdr3_aa: CATKLAGGYEQYF

v_call: TRBV5-1
d_call: TRBD1
clone_size: -
j_call: TRBJ1-2
cdr3_nt: TGCGCCAGCAGCTTGGCCGATAAACAGGGGGCCTATGACTACACCTTC
cdr3_aa: CASSLADKQGAYDYTF

v_call: TRBV7-9
d_call: -
clone_size: -
j_call: TRBJ2-2
cdr3_nt: TGTGCCAGCAGCTCTCTGGGGTCCACCACCGGGGAGCTGTTTTTT
cdr3_aa: CASSSLGSTTGELFF

v_call: TRBV20-1
d_call: -
clone_size: -
j_call: TRBJ2-5
cdr3_nt: TGCAGTGCTAATAGAAAGCAGACCCAGTACTTC
cdr3_aa: CSANRKQTQYF

v_call: TRBV15
d_call: -
clone_size: -
j_call: TRBJ1-4
cdr3_nt: TGTGCCACCAGCAGAGTATCGGCCGAAAAACTGTTTTTT
cdr3_aa: CATSRVSAEKLFF

v_call: TRBV29-1
d_call: -
clone_size: few
j_call: TRBJ2-5
cdr3_nt: TGCAGCGTTGCGGAGGGGCAGGGGACCCAGTACTTC
cdr3_aa: CSVAEGQGTQYF

v_call: TRBV6-1
d_call: -
clone_size: -
j_call: TRBJ1-3
cdr3_nt: TGTGCCAGCTCGAATGGAGGAAACACCATATATTTT
cdr3_aa: CASSNGGNTIYF

v_call: TRBV30
d_call: -
clone_size: -
j_call: TRBJ1-2
cdr3_nt: TGTGCCTGGAGTGTCAGTAGGACCCCCCACTATGGCTACACCTTC
cdr3_aa: CAWSVSRTPHYGYTF

v_call: TRBV11-2
d_call: -
clone_size: -
j_call: TRBJ1-5
cdr3_nt: TGTGCCAGCAGTCTAAGGGGGGGATGGGATCAGCCCCAGCATTTT
cdr3_aa: CASSLRGGWDQPQHF

v_call: TRBV7-2
d_call: -
clone_size: -
j_call: TRBJ1-4
cdr3_nt: TGTGCCAGCAGCCCGGCTGGGAGCGATCGTAATGAAAAACTGTTTTTT
cdr3_aa: CASSPAGSDRNEKLFF

v_call: TRBV28
d_call: -
clone_size: -
j_call: TRBJ2-5
cdr3_nt: TGTGCCAGCAGTTGGGCGGGGCGACAAGAGACCCAGTACTTC
cdr3_aa: CASSWAGRQETQYF

v_call: TRBV7-9
d_call: -
clone_size: few
j_call: TRBJ1-4
cdr3_nt: TGTGCCAGCAGCCAGGGTGCCGGGGCTTCTGAAAAACTGTTTTTT
cdr3_aa: CASSQGAGASEKLFF

v_call: TRBV14
d_call: TRBD2
clone_size: -
j_call: TRBJ2-1
cdr3_nt: TGTGCCAGCAGCCAAGGAAAATGGCTAGCGGGAGGGCGGGATGAGCAGTTCTTC
cdr3_aa: CASSQGKWLAGGRDEQFF

v_call: TRBV27
d_call: -
clone_size: -
j_call: TRBJ2-1
cdr3_nt: TGTGCCAGCAGTTTAAACAGGGTCCACTACGTTGCTGAGCAGTTCTTC
cdr3_aa: CASSLNRVHYVAEQFF

v_call: TRBV27
d_call: TRBD2
clone_size: -
j_call: TRBJ2-1
cdr3_nt: TGTGCCAGCAGTTTGCGACTAGCGGGAGGGCCGAATGAGCAGTTCTTC
cdr3_aa: CASSLRLAGGPNEQFF

v_call: TRBV7-6
d_call: TRBD1
clone_size: -
j_call: TRBJ1-2
cdr3_nt: TGTGCCAGCAGCCCCAACCACTGGACAGGGTATGGCTACACCTTC
cdr3_aa: CASSPNHWTGYGYTF

v_call: TRBV27
d_call: -
clone_size: -
j_call: TRBJ1-5
cdr3_nt: TGTGCCAGCAGTTTCACAGGGATCGGTCAGCCCCAGCATTTT
cdr3_aa: CASSFTGIGQPQHF

v_call: TRBV7-8
d_call: TRBD2
clone_size: -
j_call: TRBJ2-7
cdr3_nt: TGTGCCAGCAGCCCATATAGCGGGGGGTTCCACGAGCAGTACTTC
cdr3_aa: CASSPYSGGFHEQYF

v_call: TRBV28
d_call: TRBD1
clone_size: -
j_call: TRBJ1-2
cdr3_nt: TGTGCCAGTTCAAGGGCAGGGGGAAGGAAGGACTATGGCTACACCTTC
cdr3_aa: CASSRAGGRKDYGYTF

v_call: TRBV20-1
d_call: -
clone_size: -
j_call: TRBJ2-1
cdr3_nt: TGCAGTGCTAGTAGATACAATGAGCAGTTCTTC
cdr3_aa: CSASRYNEQFF

v_call: TRBV19
d_call: TRBD2
clone_size: -
j_call: TRBJ2-1
cdr3_nt: TGTGCCAGTGCTAGCGGGTTGTACAATGAGCAGTTCTTC
cdr3_aa: CASASGLYNEQFF

v_call: TRBV28
d_call: -
clone_size: -
j_call: TRBJ1-1
cdr3_nt: TGTGCCAGCAGTCCTCCGAACACTGAAGCTTTCTTT
cdr3_aa: CASSPPNTEAFF

v_call: TRBV5-4
d_call: -
clone_size: -
j_call: TRBJ1-2
cdr3_nt: TGTGCCAGCAGCTTGTCCTCGATTTATGGCTACACCTTC
cdr3_aa: CASSLSSIYGYTF

v_call: TRBV9
d_call: TRBD2
clone_size: -
j_call: TRBJ2-1
cdr3_nt: TGTGCCAGCAGCGTAGCTTTTCGGGCGGGGGGTTCCAATGAGCAGTTCTTC
cdr3_aa: CASSVAFRAGGSNEQFF

v_call: TRBV18
d_call: TRBD1
clone_size: -
j_call: TRBJ1-1
cdr3_nt: TGTGCCAGCTCACAGGGGGCTAACACTGAAGCTTTCTTT
cdr3_aa: CASSQGANTEAFF

v_call: TRBV9
d_call: TRBD1
clone_size: -
j_call: TRBJ1-3
cdr3_nt: TGTGCCAGCAGCGTAGCTGGAACAGGGGTTGGAAACACCATATATTTT
cdr3_aa: CASSVAGTGVGNTIYF

v_call: TRBV19
d_call: -
clone_size: -
j_call: TRBJ1-1
cdr3_nt: TGTGGGGCAGGGAGGGCGGCTGAAGCTTTCTTT
cdr3_aa: CGAGRAAEAFF

v_call: TRBV5-1
d_call: -
clone_size: -
j_call: TRBJ2-2
cdr3_nt: TGCGCCAGCAGCTTGGAGGGGAACACCGGGGAGCTGTTTTTT
cdr3_aa: CASSLEGNTGELFF

v_call: TRBV7-2
d_call: -
clone_size: -
j_call: TRBJ1-4
cdr3_nt: TGTGCCAGCAGCCTGGACGGTGCAACTAATGAAAAACTGTTTTTT
cdr3_aa: CASSLDGATNEKLFF

v_call: TRBV2
d_call: TRBD1
clone_size: -
j_call: TRBJ1-6
cdr3_nt: TGTGCCAGCAGTGAGACAGGGGAAAGATCACCCCTCCACTTT
cdr3_aa: CASSETGERSPLHF